This T cell receptor (beta chain) was sequenced in a study of blood T cell repertoires in COVID-19. Study in general: Nucleic acid was either cDNA or gDNA, and it came from T cells, B-cell-depleted T cells, or PBMCs.

Per germline, CDR1 SGHRS and CDR2 YFSETQ. The CDR3 sequence is 15 residues long. The V and J ends lost 4 bases and 2 bases respectively, with 13 bases between them. Original analysis: Amplifying reference gene primers gave estimates of nucleated cell counts. The protocol was immunoSEQ multiplex PCR, while the TCRdb copy is restricted to in-frame clones and leaves out a portion. That table gives V, J and clone size, and the DNA gave D and trimming. The table lists approximately 280,000 clones, about 89% of them singletons. The receptor comes from a middle-aged man with acute or convalescent COVID-19. The J gene is TRBJ1-3, the V gene TRBV5-1; maybe TRBD1 (6 bases). Sequenced material: peripheral blood. The CDR3 loop reads CASSVKGEPGNTIYF. CDR3 DNA: TGCGCCAGCAGCGTCAAGGGGGAACCTGGAAACACCATATATTTT.